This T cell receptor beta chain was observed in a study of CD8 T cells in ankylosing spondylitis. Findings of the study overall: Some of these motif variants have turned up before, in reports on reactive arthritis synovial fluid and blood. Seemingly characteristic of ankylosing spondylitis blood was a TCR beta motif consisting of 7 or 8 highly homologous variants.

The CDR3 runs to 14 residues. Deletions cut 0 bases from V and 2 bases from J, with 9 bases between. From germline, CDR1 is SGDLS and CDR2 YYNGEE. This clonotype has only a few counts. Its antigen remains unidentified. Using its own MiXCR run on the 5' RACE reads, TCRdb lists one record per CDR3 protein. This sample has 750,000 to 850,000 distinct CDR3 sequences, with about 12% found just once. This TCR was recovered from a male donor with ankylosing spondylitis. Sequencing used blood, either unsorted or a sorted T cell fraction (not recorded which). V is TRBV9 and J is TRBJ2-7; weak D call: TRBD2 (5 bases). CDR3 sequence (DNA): TGTGCCAGCAGCGTAGCTCCCGGGGCCTACGAGCAGTACTTC. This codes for CASSVAPGAYEQYF.